This TCR beta chain is from a study of blood T cells in healthy people across ages. About the research overall: Template switching picked up about one barcoded beta molecule for each two T cells. Study-wide results and caveats: Strong correlation linked observed beta diversity and percent naive T cells. From one million sequenced T cells, diversity estimates were lower bounds.

Trimming cost V 5 bases and J 5 bases, with 18 bases left between them. Germline CDR1 is SGHTA and CDR2 is FQGNSA. The CDR3 is made up of 16 amino acids. The second PCR ran about 6 to 12 cycles with a sample-barcoded 5' primer and J-beta primers. MiXCR, applied by TCRdb to the 5' RACE reads, yields one record per CDR3 protein. This sample has about 570,000 distinct CDR3 sequences, with roughly 29% found just once. For this clonotype: What it binds is not known.

The material sequenced was blood. V usage is TRBV7-2 and J usage is TRBJ2-2; a weak D match, TRBD2 (6 bases). The TCR originated in a woman in her 70s in good health. CDR3 DNA sequence: TGTGCCAGCAGCCATGCAGGGAGGTCAGGGACCGGGGAGCTGTTTTTT. Protein: CASSHAGRSGTGELFF.